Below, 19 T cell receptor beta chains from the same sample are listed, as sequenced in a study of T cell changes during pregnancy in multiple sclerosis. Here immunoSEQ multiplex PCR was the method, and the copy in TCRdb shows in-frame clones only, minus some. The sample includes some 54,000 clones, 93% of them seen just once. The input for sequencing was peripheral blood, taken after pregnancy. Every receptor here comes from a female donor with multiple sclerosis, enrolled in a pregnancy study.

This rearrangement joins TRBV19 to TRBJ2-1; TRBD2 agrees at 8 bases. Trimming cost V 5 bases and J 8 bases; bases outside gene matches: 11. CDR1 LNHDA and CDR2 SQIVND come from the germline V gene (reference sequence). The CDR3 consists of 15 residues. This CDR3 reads CASSSAGTSVHEQFF. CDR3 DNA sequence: TGTGCCAGTAGTTCGGCCGGGACTAGTGTGCATGAGCAGTTCTTC.

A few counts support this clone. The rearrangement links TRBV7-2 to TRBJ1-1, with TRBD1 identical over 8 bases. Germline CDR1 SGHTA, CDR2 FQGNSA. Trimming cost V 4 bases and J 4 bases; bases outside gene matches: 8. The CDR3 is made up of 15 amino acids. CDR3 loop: CASSSWTGTGTEAFF. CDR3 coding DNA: TGTGCCAGCAGCTCGTGGACAGGGACCGGCACTGAAGCTTTCTTT.

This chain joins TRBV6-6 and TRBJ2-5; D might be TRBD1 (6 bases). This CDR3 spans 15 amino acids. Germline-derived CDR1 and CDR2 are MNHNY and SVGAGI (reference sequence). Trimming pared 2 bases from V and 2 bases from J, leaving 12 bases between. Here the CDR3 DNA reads TGTGCCAGCAGTTACCTGACAGGAACACAAGAGACCCAGTACTTC. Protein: CASSYLTGTQETQYF.

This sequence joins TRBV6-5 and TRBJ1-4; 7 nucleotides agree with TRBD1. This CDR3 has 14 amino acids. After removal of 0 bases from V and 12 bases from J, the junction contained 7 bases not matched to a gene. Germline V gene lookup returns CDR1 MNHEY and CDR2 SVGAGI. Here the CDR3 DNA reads TGTGCCAGCAGTTACTCGACAGGGAAGGGGGAACTGTTTTTT. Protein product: CASSYSTGKGELFF.

The CDR3 region is CASSQDLVAGSYNEQFF. CDR3 DNA: TGTGCCAGCAGCCAAGATCTGGTAGCGGGCTCCTACAATGAGCAGTTCTTC. The chain has TRBV4-2 and TRBJ2-1; 7 bases are a match to TRBD2. The CDR3 is 17 amino acids. After removal of 0 bases from V and 0 bases from J, the junction contained 5 bases not matched to a gene. The germline CDR1 and CDR2 sequences are LGHNA and YNFKEQ.

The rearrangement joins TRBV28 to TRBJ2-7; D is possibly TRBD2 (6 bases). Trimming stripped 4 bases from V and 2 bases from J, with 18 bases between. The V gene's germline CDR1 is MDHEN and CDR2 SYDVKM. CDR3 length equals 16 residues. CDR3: CASSSRLISGPYEQYF. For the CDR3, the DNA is TGTGCCAGCAGTTCCCGACTAATCAGCGGGCCCTACGAGCAGTACTTC.

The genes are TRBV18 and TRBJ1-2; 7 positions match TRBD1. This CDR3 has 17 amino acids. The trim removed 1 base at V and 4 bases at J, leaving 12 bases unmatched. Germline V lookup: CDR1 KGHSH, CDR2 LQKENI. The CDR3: CASSPQSQSGGGYGYTF. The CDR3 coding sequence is TGTGCCAGCTCACCACAATCACAATCAGGGGGAGGCTATGGCTACACCTTC.

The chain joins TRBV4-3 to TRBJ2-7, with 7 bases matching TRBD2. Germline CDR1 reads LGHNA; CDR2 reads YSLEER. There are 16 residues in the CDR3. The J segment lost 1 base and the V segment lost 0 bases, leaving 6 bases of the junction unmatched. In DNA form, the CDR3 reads TGCGCCAGCAGCCAAGATCCGGCGGGAGAGTCCTACGAGCAGTACTTC. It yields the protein CASSQDPAGESYEQYF.

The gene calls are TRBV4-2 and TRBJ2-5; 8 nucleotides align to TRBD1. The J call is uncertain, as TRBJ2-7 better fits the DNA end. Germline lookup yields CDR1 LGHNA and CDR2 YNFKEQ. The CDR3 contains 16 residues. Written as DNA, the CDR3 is TGTGCCAGCAGCCATCCCCAGGGGGCTAGCCGAGGCGAGCAGTACTTC. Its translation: CASSHPQGASRGEQYF.

This CDR3 is CASSRQRGTAFFDTQYF. The CDR3 DNA follows: TGTGCCAGCAGCCGGCAGCGGGGGACAGCCTTCTTCGATACGCAGTATTTT. J is TRBJ2-3 and V is TRBV14; tentatively, D is TRBD2 (8 bases). Germline loops: CDR1 SGHDN, CDR2 FVKESK. The V and J ends lost 4 bases and 6 bases respectively, with 23 bases between them. The CDR3 extends over 17 amino acids.

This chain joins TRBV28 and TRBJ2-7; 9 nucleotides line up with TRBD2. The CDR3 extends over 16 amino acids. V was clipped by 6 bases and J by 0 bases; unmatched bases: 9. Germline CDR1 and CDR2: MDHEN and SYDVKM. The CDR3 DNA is TGTGCCAGCAGCTTTACTAGCGGGTTTAGCTCCTACGAGCAGTACTTC. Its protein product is CASSFTSGFSSYEQYF.

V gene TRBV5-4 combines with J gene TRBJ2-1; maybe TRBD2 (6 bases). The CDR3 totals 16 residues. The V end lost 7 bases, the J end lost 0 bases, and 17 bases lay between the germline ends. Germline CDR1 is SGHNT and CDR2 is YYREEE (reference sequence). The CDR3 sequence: CASASAFSSSYNEQFF. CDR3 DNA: TGTGCCAGCGCTAGCGCCTTTTCAAGCTCCTACAATGAGCAGTTCTTC.

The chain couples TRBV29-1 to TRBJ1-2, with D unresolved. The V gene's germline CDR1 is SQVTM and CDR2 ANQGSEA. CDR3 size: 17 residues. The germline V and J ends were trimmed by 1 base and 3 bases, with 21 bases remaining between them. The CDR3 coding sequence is TGCAGCGTTGAAGGCCTTGCCTCGGACTCCCACTACTATGGCTACACCTTC. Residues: CSVEGLASDSHYYGYTF.

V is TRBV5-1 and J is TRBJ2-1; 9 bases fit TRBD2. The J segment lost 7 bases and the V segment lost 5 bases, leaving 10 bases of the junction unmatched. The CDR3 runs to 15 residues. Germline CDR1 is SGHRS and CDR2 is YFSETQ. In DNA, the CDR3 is TGCGCCAGCAGGGGTCAGCGGGAGGAAGGGAATGAGCAGTTCTTC. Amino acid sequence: CASRGQREEGNEQFF.

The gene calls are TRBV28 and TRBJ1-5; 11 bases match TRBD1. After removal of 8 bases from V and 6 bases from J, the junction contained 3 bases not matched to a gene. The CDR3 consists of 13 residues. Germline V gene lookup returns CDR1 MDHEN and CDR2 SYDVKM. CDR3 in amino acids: CASGQGAPQPQHF. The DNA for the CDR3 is TGTGCCAGCGGACAGGGGGCCCCTCAGCCCCAGCATTTT.

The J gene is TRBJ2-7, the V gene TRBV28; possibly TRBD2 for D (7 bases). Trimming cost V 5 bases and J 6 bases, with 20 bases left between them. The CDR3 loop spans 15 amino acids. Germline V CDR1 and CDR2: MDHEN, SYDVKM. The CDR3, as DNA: TGTGCCAGCAGTCGTGAGGGGGGGCGGACGAGCGAGCAGTACTTC. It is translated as CASSREGGRTSEQYF.

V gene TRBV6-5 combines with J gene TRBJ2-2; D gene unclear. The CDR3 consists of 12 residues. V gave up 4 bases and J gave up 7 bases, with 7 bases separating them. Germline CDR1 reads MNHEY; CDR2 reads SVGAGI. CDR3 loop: CASSFTVGELFF. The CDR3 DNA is TGTGCCAGCAGTTTCACGGTCGGGGAGCTGTTTTTT.

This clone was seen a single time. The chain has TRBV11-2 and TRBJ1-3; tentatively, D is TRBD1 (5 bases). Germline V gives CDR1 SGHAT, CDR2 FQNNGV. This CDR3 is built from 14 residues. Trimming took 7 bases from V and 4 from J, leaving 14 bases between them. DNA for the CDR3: TGTGCCAGCACCCAGGGTTATGGAGGAAACACCATATATTTT. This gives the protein CASTQGYGGNTIYF.

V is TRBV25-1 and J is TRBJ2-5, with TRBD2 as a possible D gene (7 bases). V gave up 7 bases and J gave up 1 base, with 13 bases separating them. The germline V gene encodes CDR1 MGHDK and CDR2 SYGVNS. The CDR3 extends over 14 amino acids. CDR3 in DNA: TGTGCCAGCACCGTCGGGGGGCTCCAAGAGACCCAGTACTTC. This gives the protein CASTVGGLQETQYF.